The 17 T cell receptor beta chains in this list originate from one sample, sequenced in a study of cytomegalovirus exposure and HLA in healthy donors. The assay was immunoSEQ multiplex PCR, and TCRdb's table has in-frame clones only and misses some. This table has tens of thousands of clones, 90% to 97% appearing once. The specimen sequenced was PBMCs. The receptors were gathered from a man between 18 and 35 years old in good health and CMV-seronegative.

The V call is TRBV4-3, the J call TRBJ1-1; D perhaps matches TRBD1 (6 bases). CDR3 size: 15 residues. Trimming left V 0 bases short and J 5 bases short, with 13 bases between. Per the germline V gene, CDR1 is LGHNA and CDR2 is YSLEER. The CDR3 sequence is CASSQDFRGGTEAFF. In DNA, the CDR3 is TGCGCCAGCAGCCAAGATTTCAGGGGAGGGACTGAAGCTTTCTTT.

The V gene is TRBV27, the J gene TRBJ1-5; D is uncertain. This CDR3 has 13 residues. Germline V gene lookup returns CDR1 MNHEY and CDR2 SMNVEV (reference sequence). V was cut by 2 bases and J by 6 bases, with 8 bases left in between. CDR3 coding DNA: TGTGCCAGCAGTTTAGGAGGGCTTCAGCCCCAGCATTTT. Translation: CASSLGGLQPQHF.

This chain uses TRBV29-1 with TRBJ2-2; 7 bases agree with TRBD1. The CDR3 is made up of 12 amino acids. In germline, CDR1 is SQVTM, CDR2 ANQGSEA. Losses at the gene ends were 5 bases for V and 4 bases for J; bases not matched to a gene: 1. Here the CDR3 DNA reads TGCAGCGTTACAGGGGTCACCGGGGAGCTGTTTTTT. This encodes CSVTGVTGELFF.

The chain combines TRBV7-2 with TRBJ1-2; 8 positions match TRBD1. Per the germline V gene, CDR1 is SGHTA and CDR2 is FQGNSA. V dropped 3 bases and J dropped 4; count of bases not matched to a gene: 4. This CDR3 spans 14 amino acids. The CDR3 sequence is CASSFQGASYGYTF. CDR3 sequence (DNA): TGTGCCAGCAGCTTCCAGGGGGCGAGCTATGGCTACACCTTC.

This chain links TRBV7-8 with TRBJ2-5, with a tentative D call TRBD1 (6 bases). Germline-derived CDR1 and CDR2 are SGHVS and FQNEAQ. V gave up 4 bases and J gave up 0 bases, with 12 bases separating them. There are 15 residues in the CDR3. The CDR3 DNA reads TGTGCCAGCAGCTCAAACACAGGGAACCAAGAGACCCAGTACTTC. It translates to CASSSNTGNQETQYF.

This rearrangement joins TRBV5-1 to TRBJ2-2, with D uncertain. The CDR3 extends over 13 amino acids. The germline CDR1 and CDR2 sequences are SGHRS and YFSETQ. V lost 2 bases, J lost 4 bases, and 6 bases lay in between. CDR3 in amino acids: CASSFLSTGELFF. The CDR3 DNA follows: TGCGCCAGCAGCTTCTTGTCCACCGGGGAGCTGTTTTTT.

The gene calls are TRBV28 and TRBJ2-7; TRBD2 matches 11 bases. Germline CDR1 and CDR2: MDHEN and SYDVKM. This CDR3 has 14 amino acids. Trimming removed 6 bases from V and 5 bases from J; junction bases left unmatched: 6. The CDR3 sequence is CASRPGTSGNEQYF. The CDR3 DNA reads as TGTGCCAGCAGACCCGGGACTAGCGGAAACGAGCAGTACTTC.

This sequence joins TRBV7-9 and TRBJ2-1; a weak D match, TRBD2 (5 bases). The CDR3 totals 16 residues. V dropped 5 bases and J dropped 6 bases, with 20 bases sitting between them. The germline V gene has CDR1 SEHNR and CDR2 FQNEAQ (reference sequence). The CDR3 nucleotides read TGTGCCAGCAGCCTCCGTGGCCGGGCGGGTCCCAATGAGCAGTTCTTC. Amino acids: CASSLRGRAGPNEQFF.

This CDR3 reads CASSSWTETRYEQYF. The CDR3 region has the DNA TGTGCCAGCAGTAGCTGGACAGAAACGAGATACGAGCAGTACTTC. The chain recombines TRBV6-1 with TRBJ2-7; maybe TRBD1 (6 bases). In germline, CDR1 is MNHNS, CDR2 SASEGT. The CDR3 has 15 amino acids. With 5 bases removed from V and 4 bases from J, the gap between germline ends came to 18 bases.

Here the CDR3 DNA reads TGTGCCAGCACTGATATGACAGCTAACTATGGCTACACCTTC. This translates into CASTDMTANYGYTF. The rearrangement links TRBV27 to TRBJ1-2, with D possibly TRBD1 on 5 matching bases. The V gene's germline CDR1 is MNHEY and CDR2 SMNVEV (reference sequence). CDR3 size: 14 residues. The V end lost 7 bases, the J end lost 0 bases, and 12 bases lay between the germline ends.

V usage is TRBV6-6 and J usage is TRBJ2-2; 7 bases match TRBD2. The V segment lost 2 bases and the J segment 7 bases; nucleotides outside the gene matches: 4. Germline-derived CDR1 and CDR2 are MNHNY and SVGAGI (reference sequence). The CDR3 length is 14 residues. CDR3 DNA: TGTGCCAGCAGTTACGGGAGGGCCGGCGGGGAGCTGTTTTTT. It yields the protein CASSYGRAGGELFF.

V is TRBV5-6 and J is TRBJ2-1, with 13 bases matching TRBD2. The CDR3 runs 16 residues. From germline, CDR1 is SGHDT and CDR2 YYEEEE. Trimming took 5 bases from V and 0 from J; bases not matched to a gene: 2. The CDR3 DNA reads as TGTGCCAGCAGTTGGACTAGCGGGAGCTCCTACAATGAGCAGTTCTTC. It codes for CASSWTSGSSYNEQFF. Together with reference TRBV5-6 and TRBJ2-1, the CDR3 gives the full variable domain: DAGVTQSPTHLIKTRGQQVTLRCSPKSGHDTVSWYQQALGQGPQFIFQYYEEEERQRGNFPDRFSGHQFPNYSSELNVNALLLGDSALYLCASSWTSGSSYNEQFFGPGTRLTVL.

This clone appeared once. This rearrangement joins TRBV19 to TRBJ2-5, with 11 bases matching TRBD2. With V trimmed by 6 bases and J by 4 bases, 13 bases remained unmatched. The CDR3 runs 17 residues. The germline CDR1 and CDR2 sequences are LNHDA and SQIVND (reference sequence). The CDR3 loop reads CASSKRGLAGGLETQYF. The CDR3 DNA reads as TGTGCCAGTAGCAAAAGAGGGCTAGCGGGAGGCCTAGAGACCCAGTACTTC.

The chain carries TRBV19 and TRBJ2-7; 8 bases fit TRBD1. CDR1 LNHDA and CDR2 SQIVND come from the germline V gene (reference sequence). The CDR3 extends over 15 amino acids. Unmatched junction bases numbered 8, after V lost 5 bases and J lost 2 bases. The CDR3 reads CASSPRDRQTYEQYF. In DNA, the CDR3 is TGTGCCAGTAGTCCCCGGGACAGGCAAACCTACGAGCAGTACTTC.

The chain uses TRBV2 and TRBJ2-7; 7 nucleotides align to TRBD1. In germline, CDR1 is SNHLY, CDR2 FYNNEI. Trimming at V came to 2 bases and at J to 3 bases, leaving 10 bases not matched to a gene. The CDR3 contains 16 residues. In DNA form, the CDR3 reads TGTGCCAGCAGTGAACCCACAGACAGGGTGAGCTACGAGCAGTACTTC. Its translation: CASSEPTDRVSYEQYF.

This chain joins TRBV6-5 and TRBJ1-4, with 10 positions matching TRBD1. J gave up 6 bases and V 6 bases, and 4 bases lay outside the gene matches. Germline-derived CDR1 and CDR2 are MNHEY and SVGAGI. The CDR3 is 14 amino acids. The DNA of the CDR3 is TGTGCCAGCAGCCAGGGACAGGGGTATGAAAAACTGTTTTTT. It encodes CASSQGQGYEKLFF.

This chain joins TRBV9 and TRBJ2-7; D uncertain. V lost 0 bases and J lost 3, with 10 bases in between. Germline V gene sequence: CDR1 SGDLS, CDR2 YYNGEE. The CDR3 sequence is 14 residues long. The CDR3 coding sequence is TGTGCCAGCAGCGTAGAAGGCGGATTCTACGAGCAGTACTTC. Translated: CASSVEGGFYEQYF.